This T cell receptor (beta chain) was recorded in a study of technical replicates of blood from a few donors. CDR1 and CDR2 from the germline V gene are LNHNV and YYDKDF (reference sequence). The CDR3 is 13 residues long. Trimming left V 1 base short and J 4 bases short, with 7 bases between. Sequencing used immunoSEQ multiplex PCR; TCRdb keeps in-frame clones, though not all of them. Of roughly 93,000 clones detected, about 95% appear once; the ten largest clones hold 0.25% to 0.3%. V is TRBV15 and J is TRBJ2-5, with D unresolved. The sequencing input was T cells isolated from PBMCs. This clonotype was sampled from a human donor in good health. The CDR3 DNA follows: TGTGCCACCAGCAGAGTTTTCGGAGAGACCCAGTACTTC. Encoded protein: CATSRVFGETQYF.